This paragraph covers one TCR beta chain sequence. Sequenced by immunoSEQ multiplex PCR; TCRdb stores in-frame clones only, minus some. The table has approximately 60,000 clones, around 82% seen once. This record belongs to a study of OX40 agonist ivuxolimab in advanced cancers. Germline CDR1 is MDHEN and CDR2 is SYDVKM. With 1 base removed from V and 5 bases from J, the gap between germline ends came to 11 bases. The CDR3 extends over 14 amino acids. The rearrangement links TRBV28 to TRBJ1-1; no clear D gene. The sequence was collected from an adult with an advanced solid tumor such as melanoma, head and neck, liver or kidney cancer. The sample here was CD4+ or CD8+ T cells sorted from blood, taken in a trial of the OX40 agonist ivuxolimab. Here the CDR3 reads CASSLFRTGTEAFF. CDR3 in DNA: TGTGCCAGCAGTTTATTTAGGACGGGGACTGAAGCTTTCTTT.